Following are 18 T cell receptor beta chains from one sample sequenced in a study of T cell responses to AZD1222 COVID-19 vaccine. TCRdb's table, derived via immunoSEQ multiplex PCR, lists solely in-frame clones and lacks some. Seen here are 85,000 to 110,000 clones, roughly 87% observed once, and the top ten hold around 4.8%. The material sequenced was peripheral blood, taken on day 0 of AZD1222 vaccination. The receptors originated from an adult in good health.

This rearrangement joins TRBV28 to TRBJ1-6; D gene ambiguous. V was trimmed by 5 bases and J by 0 bases, leaving 11 bases between them. The CDR3 contains 16 residues. Per the germline V gene, CDR1 is MDHEN and CDR2 is SYDVKM. The CDR3 loop is CASSKLAGSYNSPLHF. The CDR3 DNA follows: TGTGCCAGCAGTAAACTGGCGGGCTCCTATAATTCACCCCTCCACTTT. The full variable domain, rest sourced from reference TRBV28 and TRBJ1-6, is DVKVTQSSRYLVKRTGEKVFLECVQDMDHENMFWYRQDPGLGLRLIYFSYDVKMKEKGDIPEGYSVSREKKERFSLILESASTNQTSMYLCASSKLAGSYNSPLHFGNGTRLTVT.

The chain couples TRBV28 to TRBJ2-3, with D perhaps assigned TRBD1 or TRBD2 (5 bases each). V lost 0 bases and J lost 4, with 20 bases in between. In germline, CDR1 is MDHEN, CDR2 SYDVKM. The CDR3 covers 18 residues. The CDR3 sequence is CASSLWGRGRPGADTQYF. The DNA for the CDR3 is TGTGCCAGCAGTTTATGGGGGCGAGGCAGACCCGGGGCAGATACGCAGTATTTT.

The chain links TRBV2 to TRBJ1-5; a weak D match, TRBD1 (6 bases). CDR1 and CDR2 from the germline V gene are SNHLY and FYNNEI. V shed 5 bases and J shed 0 bases, with 11 bases lying between them. This CDR3 spans 15 amino acids. The CDR3 DNA reads TGTGCCAGCAGTCAACAGGGCTATAGCAATCAGCCCCAGCATTTT. Protein: CASSQQGYSNQPQHF.

The J gene is TRBJ1-2, the V gene TRBV6-1; D uncertain. The CDR3 is 14 amino acids. Germline-derived CDR1 and CDR2 are MNHNS and SASEGT. Trimming removed 0 bases at V and 4 bases at J, with 9 bases between. The CDR3 DNA follows: TGTGCCAGCAGTGAAGCCACCGAGATCTATGGCTACACCTTC. Translation gives CASSEATEIYGYTF.

V and J are TRBV7-9 and TRBJ1-1, with D possibly TRBD1 on 6 matching bases. Between the trimmed V and J ends, which lost 3 bases and 0 bases, there was a span of 11 bases. CDR1 is SEHNR and CDR2 is FQNEAQ in the germline V gene (reference sequence). The CDR3 has 15 residues. The CDR3 spells CASSFRGGVNTEAFF. The CDR3 DNA follows: TGTGCCAGCAGCTTTCGAGGGGGGGTGAACACTGAAGCTTTCTTT.

The chain joins TRBV11-3 to TRBJ2-1, with a weak D call TRBD1 (6 bases). This CDR3 contains 13 residues. The germline V gene encodes CDR1 SGHNT and CDR2 YENEEA. The germline V and J ends were trimmed by 5 bases and 9 bases, with 14 bases remaining between them. This CDR3 is CASSPRLGGEQFF. The DNA for the CDR3 is TGTGCCAGCAGCCCCCGGTTAGGGGGTGAGCAGTTCTTC. The variable domain in full, with the rest retrieved from reference TRBV11-3 and TRBJ2-1, is EAGVVQSPRYKIIEKKQPVAFWCNPISGHNTLYWYLQNLGQGPELLIRYENEEAVDDSQLPKDRFSAERLKGVDSTLKIQPAELGDSAVYLCASSPRLGGEQFFGPGTRLTVL.

CDR3 loop: CSASGRESQPQHF. The CDR3 DNA reads as TGCAGTGCTAGTGGGAGGGAGAGCCAGCCCCAGCATTTT. The chain is built from TRBV20-1 and TRBJ1-5; D remains ambiguous. V dropped 3 bases and J dropped 7 bases, with 13 bases sitting between them. The length of the CDR3 is 13 residues. Germline loops: CDR1 DFQATT, CDR2 SNEGSKA (reference sequence).

The gene calls are TRBV29-1 and TRBJ2-1; no reliable D call. The CDR3 runs to 12 residues. The V gene lost 4 bases and the J gene lost 5 bases, with 9 bases spanning the gap. From germline, CDR1 is SQVTM and CDR2 ANQGSEA. This chain's CDR3 is CSVAARNNEQFF. CDR3 DNA: TGCAGCGTTGCGGCGCGGAACAATGAGCAGTTCTTC.

The chain employs TRBV28 and TRBJ1-6; the D is unclear. Germline V gene lookup returns CDR1 MDHEN and CDR2 SYDVKM. This CDR3 spans 15 amino acids. Trimming took 3 bases from V and 14 from J, leaving 20 bases between them. The CDR3 nucleotides are TGTGCCAGCAGTTTCGTAGGGAGTGTAAAGCGAGCCCTCCACTTT. Its protein product is CASSFVGSVKRALHF. Based on the CDR3 plus reference TRBV28 and TRBJ1-6, the full variable domain is DVKVTQSSRYLVKRTGEKVFLECVQDMDHENMFWYRQDPGLGLRLIYFSYDVKMKEKGDIPEGYSVSREKKERFSLILESASTNQTSMYLCASSFVGSVKRALHFGNGTRLTVT.

This clone was detected once. The CDR3 coding sequence is TGTGCCAGCAGCCAAGGATTGGATCAGCCCCAGCATTTT. Its protein product is CASSQGLDQPQHF. The chain is built from TRBV3-1 (or the pseudogene TRBV3-2) and TRBJ1-5; no reliable D call. Trimming cost V 1 base and J 5 bases, with 6 bases left between them. CDR1 LGHDT and CDR2 YNNKEL come from the germline V gene (reference sequence). The CDR3 is 13 amino acids.

In its sample, this clone was seen a few times. The chain recombines TRBV10-3 with TRBJ2-7; D may be TRBD1 (5 bases). Trimming removed 6 bases at V and 0 bases at J, with 12 bases between. Germline lookup yields CDR1 ENHRY and CDR2 SYGVKD. The CDR3 is 14 amino acids. The CDR3 sequence is CAIRVDRSSYEQYF. The CDR3 DNA follows: TGTGCCATCAGGGTCGACAGATCCTCCTACGAGCAGTACTTC.

The chain couples TRBV10-2 to TRBJ1-2; D call uncertain. The germline gives CDR1 WSHSY, CDR2 SAAADI. The germline V and J ends were trimmed by 2 bases and 4 bases, with 17 bases remaining between them. The CDR3 extends over 16 amino acids. The CDR3 loop is CASSENPNGQAYGYTF. The DNA of the CDR3 is TGCGCCAGCAGTGAGAACCCTAACGGCCAGGCCTATGGCTACACCTTC.

The J gene is TRBJ1-1, the V gene TRBV10-3, with D maybe TRBD1 (5 bases). This CDR3 spans 14 amino acids. V lost 1 base to trimming and J lost 3 bases, with 9 bases between them. Germline loops: CDR1 ENHRY, CDR2 SYGVKD. The CDR3 DNA reads as TGTGCCATCAGTGAGTTGGGGACCGACACTGAAGCTTTCTTT. Protein product: CAISELGTDTEAFF.

This chain connects TRBV7-2 to TRBJ1-3; TRBD1 is a possible D gene (6 bases). Trimming pared 6 bases from V and 2 bases from J, leaving 14 bases between. The CDR3 sequence is 15 residues long. Germline V lookup: CDR1 SGHTA, CDR2 FQGNSA. The CDR3 is CASRKGGSPGNTIYF. CDR3 coding DNA: TGTGCCAGCAGGAAAGGGGGGTCCCCTGGAAACACCATATATTTT.

V gene TRBV4-1 combines with J gene TRBJ1-5, with D possibly matching TRBD1 (6 bases). The CDR3 is 13 amino acids. V was shortened by 4 bases and J by 5 bases, with 9 bases between the two germline ends. Germline values: CDR1 MGHRA, CDR2 YSYEKL. The CDR3 here is CASSLGGDQPQHF. CDR3 sequence (DNA): TGCGCCAGCAGCCTAGGGGGGGATCAGCCCCAGCATTTT.

The chain carries TRBV7-6 and TRBJ2-7, with a possible D match to TRBD2 (6 bases). This CDR3 spans 14 amino acids. Germline V gene lookup returns CDR1 SGHVS and CDR2 FNYEAQ. With 0 bases removed from V and 7 bases from J, the gap between germline ends came to 13 bases. CDR3 residues: CASSLASGGWEQYF. CDR3 DNA: TGTGCCAGCAGCTTAGCGTCCGGGGGTTGGGAGCAGTACTTC.

The chain uses TRBV9 and TRBJ2-2; D is unclear. V was shortened by 3 bases and J by 2 bases, with 2 bases between the two germline ends. This CDR3 contains 12 residues. Germline CDR1 SGDLS, CDR2 YYNGEE. The CDR3 DNA reads TGTGCCAGCAGCGCCAACACCGGGGAGCTGTTTTTT. The encoded protein is CASSANTGELFF.

The chain links TRBV5-1 to TRBJ2-1; no clear D gene. Looked up from germline, CDR1 is SGHRS and CDR2 is YFSETQ. The ends were cut back, 2 bases at V and 8 bases at J, with 8 bases in the middle. The CDR3 length is 12 residues. The CDR3 nucleotides read TGCGCCAGCAGCTTAATCTTCCATGAGCAGTTCTTC. Residues: CASSLIFHEQFF. The complete variable domain, with remaining parts taken from reference TRBV5-1 and TRBJ2-1, reads KAGVTQTPRYLIKTRGQQVTLSCSPISGHRSVSWYQQTPGQGLQFLFEYFSETQRNKGNFPGRFSGRQFSNSRSEMNVSTLELGDSALYLCASSLIFHEQFFGPGTRLTVL.